This TCR beta chain was identified during a study of T cells in Graves' hyperthyroidism and ophthalmopathy. General observations from the study: Blood also carried most thyroid clonotypes expanded above 0.001. Using 13 V-J features, a model discriminated ophthalmopathy from stable hyperthyroidism.

Amplification yielded TCR beta CDR3 regions, with RNA transcripts as the source. Researchers ran a first-round RT-PCR on the TCR CDR3 using the HTBI primer set. TCRdb reprocessed the multiplex PCR reads with MiXCR, giving one entry per CDR3 protein. The sample holds around 390,000 distinct CDR3 sequences, 14% seen once. For this clonotype: Its antigen is undetermined.

Patients were excluded for uncontrolled infection, other autoimmune disease, pregnancy or lactation. Sequencing was performed on blood. The source is a woman aged 25 to 39 with Graves' ophthalmopathy.

The CDR3 sequence is CASSSGGGLWEQYF. The CDR3 coding sequence is TGTGCCAGCAGTTCCGGGGGGGGTCTTTGGGAGCAGTACTTC. J is TRBJ2-7 and V is TRBV27, with 8 bases fitting TRBD2. The CDR3 is 14 residues long. The trim removed 4 bases at V and 7 bases at J, leaving 9 bases unmatched. The germline V gene encodes CDR1 MNHEY and CDR2 SMNVEV (reference sequence).